Detailed here is one TCR beta chain. Its antigen is unknown. No base qualities exist here, and no much larger clone lies one base off it. This sample is part of a study of blood T cell repertoires in COVID-19 (dated by TCRdb to 2018 to 2021). Background for the entire study: Samples covering the acute and convalescent phases of COVID-19 were provided by collaborators in the United States, Italy and Spain. The material from the prospective study consisted of cDNA or gDNA derived from T cells, B-cell-depleted T cells, or PBMCs. Deeply sampled blood TCRbeta repertoires from subjects exposed to, actively infected with, or recovered from COVID-19 were included in the dataset. The repertoires were made available in a free public database intended to serve as a resource for research on the immune response to SARS-CoV-2. Samples were obtained from the ongoing ImmuneRACE study (first 160 participants) and from 1,200 or so subjects provided by 6 global collaborators. A de-identified subject ID, COVID-19 status, age in years and sex were almost always included in the sample metadata. Where available, HLA class I and class II types were obtained from metadata supplied by the sample provider rather than from assay-based typing.

The study at large found these results: The amount of clinical and demographic metadata varied by source and participant and was provided uncurated.

In the prospective study, participants were roughly 18 to 100 years old, resided in about two dozen geographic areas of the United States, and were enrolled through a virtual design. To assign participants to cohorts, the prospective study relied on clinical history that participants themselves reported in a screening survey and a study questionnaire. Recovered participants in ImmuneRACE Cohort 3 were defined as having two consecutive negative NP/OP PCR tests, clearance from a healthcare professional, or resolution of symptoms. In the prospective study, mobile phlebotomists collected whole blood, serum and a nasopharyngeal or oropharyngeal swab from each participant. Participants in the prospective study had the option to provide additional blood draws and questionnaires over a roughly 2-month period. Prospective study blood samples were shipped either frozen or at room temperature before DNA extraction.

The immunoSEQ Assay, a bias-controlled multiplex PCR, was used to amplify TCRbeta CDR3 regions from genomic DNA. From the authors' description of their analysis: Nucleated cell counts per sample were estimated from amplification of reference gene primers within the assay. To quantify the absolute abundance of each unique TCRbeta CDR3 rearrangement, sequence reads were collapsed and filtered. Productive Simpson clonality was computed per sample as the square root of Simpson's diversity index over productive rearrangements. TCRdb holds this immuneACCESS table with in-frame rearrangements only. Some clones are missing; in checked studies, unresolved V genes explain under half, and the rest has no known cause. The V and J calls and clone size are taken from that table; D and trimming were inferred from the DNA. The sample yields a few hundred thousand clones; about 90% were counted once. The ten largest clonotypes hold about 2.7% of the sample.

Including the terminal cysteine and phenylalanine, the CDR3 comprises 14 residues. The kept DNA is CDR3 alone, 42 bases in frame from the first base. Sequences SGHRS (CDR1) and YFSETQ (CDR2) are obtained from the germline V gene. V was cut back by 3 bases and J by 3 bases, leaving a gap of 11 bases between them. The sequence was obtained from a woman aged 25 to 39 who had recovered from COVID-19. The chain is made from TRBV5-1 and TRBJ2-3, with no reliable assignment of the D segment. Sequenced material: PBMCs or T cells enriched from blood (not recorded which). Here is the DNA: TGCGCCAGCAGCTCCCTAGGTGCGACAGATACGCAGTATTTT. This yields the protein CASSSLGATDTQYF.